This T cell receptor (beta chain) is from a study of glioma-infiltrating T cells. TCR alpha and beta CDR3 regions were amplified from RNA using iRepertoire nested multiplex PCR. Tissue mRNA or PBMC total RNA, 100-400 ng, went into one-step reverse transcription and amplification. TCRdb recomputed calls from the multiplex PCR reads with MiXCR, one row per CDR3 protein. Of some 100,000 distinct CDR3 sequences in the sample, 25% to 30% were seen once. Turning to this clonotype: Its specificity is unknown.

General study findings and limits: Non-neoplastic patients had below-expected tissue-blood divergence, while all gliomas exceeded expectation. Tissue and blood shared very few CDR3 sequences.

V shed 2 bases and J 5 bases; nucleotides not matched to a gene: 5. Germline-derived CDR1 and CDR2 are LNHDA and SQIVND (reference sequence). This CDR3 is 14 amino acids long. The clonotype comes from a human donor with low-grade glioma or glioblastoma, undergoing nonglioma brain surgery, or in good health (not recorded which). The gene calls are TRBV19 and TRBJ2-7; 8 bases agree with TRBD1. The sample was glioma tissue, nonneoplastic brain tissue, or PBMCs (not recorded which). The CDR3 spells CASSIPGQENEQYF. As DNA, the CDR3 is TGTGCCAGTAGTATACCGGGACAGGAGAACGAGCAGTACTTC.